The 18 T cell receptor beta chains in this list originate from one sample, sequenced in a study of identical twins. TCRdb recomputed calls from the 5' RACE reads with MiXCR, one row per CDR3 protein. Of about 450,000 distinct CDR3 sequences in the sample, roughly 20% are singletons; the top ten hold approximately 12%. Sample: naive T cells sorted from blood. Every receptor here comes from a man in his fifties or sixties in good health.

The J gene is TRBJ1-2, the V gene TRBV18; D perhaps matches TRBD1 (6 bases). Germline CDR1 and CDR2: KGHSH and LQKENI. The V gene lost 3 bases and the J gene lost 1 base, with 12 bases spanning the gap. The CDR3 has 15 residues. CDR3 DNA: TGTGCCAGCTCACCGAGTTCAGGGGATAACTATGGCTACACCTTC. Translated: CASSPSSGDNYGYTF.

Only a few counts were recorded for this clonotype. The CDR3 nucleotides are TGTGCCAGCAGTTATGATGGGACTAGCGGGTCTTACAATGAGCAGTTCTTC. The encoded protein is CASSYDGTSGSYNEQFF. J is TRBJ2-1 and V is TRBV27, with 12 bases aligning to TRBD2. The CDR3 covers 17 residues. The V and J ends lost 4 bases and 4 bases, in that order; junction bases with no gene match: 8. Germline V gene sequence: CDR1 MNHEY, CDR2 SMNVEV (reference sequence).

The genes are TRBV5-1 and TRBJ1-2; 9 bases align to TRBD1. The CDR3 runs 18 residues. CDR1 is SGHRS and CDR2 is YFSETQ in the germline V gene. The ends lost 0 bases at V and 6 bases at J; junction bases unmatched: 15. The CDR3 is CASSLAWTGDMTRDGYTF. The CDR3 DNA is TGCGCCAGCAGCTTGGCCTGGACAGGGGACATGACTCGTGATGGCTACACCTTC.

This clonotype was observed many times. The V call is TRBV20-1, the J call TRBJ1-5; D perhaps matches TRBD1 (5 bases). CDR3 size: 14 residues. Germline CDR1 is DFQATT and CDR2 is SNEGSKA (reference sequence). V lost 6 bases and J lost 0, with 12 bases in between. Here the CDR3 reads CSAPDRNSNQPQHF. DNA of the CDR3: TGCAGTGCACCAGACAGAAATAGCAATCAGCCCCAGCATTTT.

The chain is built from TRBV5-5 and TRBJ1-5; D perhaps matches TRBD1 (5 bases). Trimming stripped 1 base from V and 6 bases from J, with 14 bases between. The germline V gene has CDR1 SGHKS and CDR2 YYEKEE (reference sequence). CDR3 length: 15 amino acids. The CDR3 sequence: CASSLSEGLAQPQHF. The CDR3 nucleotides read TGTGCCAGCAGCTTGTCGGAGGGGTTGGCTCAGCCCCAGCATTTT.

The chain is built from TRBV27 and TRBJ2-1, with 8 positions matching TRBD1. CDR3 length: 15 residues. Germline V gene lookup returns CDR1 MNHEY and CDR2 SMNVEV (reference sequence). Trimming took 0 bases from V and 4 from J; bases not matched to a gene: 2. CDR3 in DNA: TGTGCCAGCAGTTTATCGGACAGGGATTACAATGAGCAGTTCTTC. It yields the protein CASSLSDRDYNEQFF.

V usage is TRBV20-1 and J usage is TRBJ2-7; 10 bases align to TRBD1. The V and J ends lost 5 bases and 5 bases, in that order; junction bases with no gene match: 9. The CDR3 contains 14 residues. CDR1 DFQATT and CDR2 SNEGSKA come from the germline V gene (reference sequence). CDR3 amino acids: CSADLPGTGDEQYF. Here the CDR3 DNA reads TGCAGTGCTGATCTCCCCGGGACAGGGGACGAGCAGTACTTC.

The sample holds many counts of this clonotype. V usage is TRBV5-5 and J usage is TRBJ2-5; tentative D call: TRBD2 (5 bases). V was pared by 4 bases and J by 2 bases, with 12 bases between. Germline lookup yields CDR1 SGHKS and CDR2 YYEKEE (reference sequence). The CDR3 length is 14 residues. The CDR3 DNA is TGTGCCAGCAGCCTCCCCCGGGATCAAGAGACCCAGTACTTC. It yields the protein CASSLPRDQETQYF. The variable domain in full, completed from reference TRBV5-5 and TRBJ2-5, reads DAGVTQSPTHLIKTRGQQVTLRCSPISGHKSVSWYQQVLGQGPQFIFQYYEKEERGRGNFPDRFSARQFPNYSSELNVNALLLGDSALYLCASSLPRDQETQYFGPGTRLLVL.

The CDR3 DNA follows: TGCAGTGCTGTCACCGGGACTAGTTGGGTCGAGCAGTACTTC. It specifies CSAVTGTSWVEQYF. This chain connects TRBV20-1 to TRBJ2-7; 8 bases align to TRBD2. The CDR3 sequence is 14 residues long. Germline V gene sequence: CDR1 DFQATT, CDR2 SNEGSKA (reference sequence). Trimming removed 5 bases from V and 6 bases from J; junction bases left unmatched: 12.

J is TRBJ2-5 and V is TRBV7-3; 11 positions agree with TRBD1. CDR3 length: 15 residues. The germline V gene has CDR1 SGHTA and CDR2 FQGTGA. The junction had 5 bases not matched to a gene; V was cut back by 5 bases and J by 3 bases. CDR3 nucleotide sequence: TGTGCCAGCAGCCAGGGACAGGGGGGGAAAGAGACCCAGTACTTC. It specifies CASSQGQGGKETQYF.

This clonotype was found a few times. The rearrangement joins TRBV7-9 to TRBJ2-1, with D uncertain. V lost 2 bases and J 6 bases, leaving 11 bases between the germline ends. This CDR3 is 14 amino acids long. In germline, CDR1 is SEHNR, CDR2 FQNEAQ (reference sequence). The CDR3 DNA is TGTGCCAGCAGCTTAACCGACGGAACCAATGAGCAGTTCTTC. Its translation is CASSLTDGTNEQFF.

This clonotype showed up just a few times. Since a much larger clone is just one base distant, this may be a read error. The rearrangement joins TRBV7-6 to TRBJ2-7; 8 positions match TRBD1. CDR3 size: 12 residues. Germline V gene lookup returns CDR1 SGHVS and CDR2 FNYEAQ. The junction had 4 bases not matched to a gene; V was cut back by 6 bases and J by 6 bases. This chain's CDR3 is CASSFTGGEQYF. The CDR3, as DNA: TGTGCCAGCAGTTTCACAGGGGGCGAGCAGTACTTC.

This clonotype was detected only a few times. DNA for the CDR3: TGTGCCAGCAGTTCGCTAAGCGGGAGGGGCACAGATACGCAGTATTTT. It translates to CASSSLSGRGTDTQYF. The rearrangement uses TRBV6-5 and TRBJ2-3; 10 bases are a match to TRBD2. V lost 4 bases, J lost 1 base, and 5 bases stayed unmatched. The germline gives CDR1 MNHEY, CDR2 SVGAGI. The CDR3 is 16 amino acids.

This clonotype was counted only a few times. This chain links TRBV11-2 with TRBJ2-7; D is unclear. V was cut by 5 bases and J by 5 bases, with 16 bases left in between. CDR1 is SGHAT and CDR2 is FQNNGV in the germline V gene. The CDR3 runs 14 residues. This chain's CDR3 is CASSQLSRKHEQYF. CDR3 DNA: TGTGCCAGCAGCCAACTTAGCAGAAAGCACGAGCAGTACTTC. The full variable domain, with the rest looked up from reference TRBV11-2 and TRBJ2-7, is EAGVAQSPRYKIIEKRQSVAFWCNPISGHATLYWYQQILGQGPKLLIQFQNNGVVDDSQLPKDRFSAERLKGVDSTLKIQPAKLEDSAVYLCASSQLSRKHEQYFGPGTRLTVT.

In its sample, this clonotype was seen many times. The chain joins TRBV6-2 or TRBV6-3 to TRBJ2-1; 8 positions agree with TRBD1. Losses at the gene ends were 5 bases for V and 0 bases for J; bases not matched to a gene: 9. The germline V gene has CDR1 MNHEY and CDR2 SVGEGT. CDR3 length equals 17 residues. As DNA, the CDR3 is TGTGCCAGCAGTCTACGACAGGGGATCGGCTCCTACAATGAGCAGTTCTTC. It translates to CASSLRQGIGSYNEQFF.

The chain recombines TRBV6-1 with TRBJ1-6; D gene unclear. From germline, CDR1 is MNHNS and CDR2 SASEGT. The germline V and J ends were trimmed by 2 bases and 6 bases, with 11 bases remaining between them. The CDR3 has 15 residues. The DNA for the CDR3 is TGTGCCAGCAGTGAACTGGGAATCGGTAATTCACCCCTCCACTTT. This translates into CASSELGIGNSPLHF.

The CDR3 sequence: CASSSPRDPEDYEQYF. The CDR3 region has the DNA TGTGCCAGCAGCAGCCCCCGGGACCCTGAGGACTACGAGCAGTACTTC. The J gene is TRBJ2-7, the V gene TRBV7-7; D may match TRBD1 or TRBD2 (5 bases each). This CDR3 has 16 amino acids. Looked up from germline, CDR1 is SSHAT and CDR2 is FNYEAQ (reference sequence). The germline V and J ends were trimmed by 5 bases and 3 bases, with 20 bases remaining between them.

This clonotype was observed at least ten times. The genes are TRBV11-2 and TRBJ2-1; 8 positions agree with TRBD1. The CDR3 consists of 18 residues. Germline assignment: CDR1 SGHAT and CDR2 FQNNGV. V lost 5 bases and J lost 4; bases outside the gene matches: 16. In DNA, the CDR3 is TGTGCCAGCAGCCTCGGGACAGGTGGGCACCCAATTTACAATGAGCAGTTCTTC. This translates into CASSLGTGGHPIYNEQFF.